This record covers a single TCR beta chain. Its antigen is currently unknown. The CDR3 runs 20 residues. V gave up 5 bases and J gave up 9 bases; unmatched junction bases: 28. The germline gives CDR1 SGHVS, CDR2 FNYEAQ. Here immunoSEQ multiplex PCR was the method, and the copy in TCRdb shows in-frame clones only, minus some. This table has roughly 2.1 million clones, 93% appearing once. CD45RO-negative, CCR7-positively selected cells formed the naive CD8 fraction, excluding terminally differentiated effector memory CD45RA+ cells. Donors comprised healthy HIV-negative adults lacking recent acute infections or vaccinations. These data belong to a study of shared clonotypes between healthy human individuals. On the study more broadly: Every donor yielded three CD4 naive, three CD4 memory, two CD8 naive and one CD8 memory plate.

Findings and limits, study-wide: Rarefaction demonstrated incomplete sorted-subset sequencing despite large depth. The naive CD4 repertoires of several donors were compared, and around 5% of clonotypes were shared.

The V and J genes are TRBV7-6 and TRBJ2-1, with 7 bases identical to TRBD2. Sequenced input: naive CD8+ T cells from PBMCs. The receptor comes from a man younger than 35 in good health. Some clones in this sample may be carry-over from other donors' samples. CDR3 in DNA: TGTGCCAGCAGCATAAACCTGGGGGTCCGCAGCGGGATACTGTTGGGTGAGCAGTTCTTC. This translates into CASSINLGVRSGILLGEQFF.